Here is one T cell receptor (beta chain) with its context. Its antigen remains unknown. TCRdb recomputed calls from the reads with MiXCR, one row per CDR3 protein. The table has some 200,000 distinct CDR3 sequences, around two fifths seen once; the top ten hold over 45%. The sample is drawn from a study of T cell repertoires in cytomegalovirus infection. On the study more broadly: Peptides in the study included HLA-C-restricted and HLA-B-restricted CMV epitopes. An indication of both CMV infection and matching HLA type came from public TCR beta signatures. Study-level findings and limits: Adding up the frequency of public TCR beta families identified people who carried CMV plus the relevant HLA.

Per the germline V gene, CDR1 is MNHEY and CDR2 is SVGAGI. The CDR3 runs to 17 residues. After removal of 2 bases from V and 6 bases from J, the junction contained 7 bases not matched to a gene. The material was CD8+ T cells from cultured PBMCs, obtained from culture after CMV antigen stimulation. The chain recombines TRBV6-5 with TRBJ2-2; 12 bases are shared with TRBD2. This TCR derives from a human donor in good health (CMV status not recorded). Some clones in this sample may be carry-over from other donors' samples. The CDR3 nucleotides are TGTGCCAGCAGTTACGGTTGGACTAGCGGGACGGCCGGGGAGCTGTTTTTT. It specifies CASSYGWTSGTAGELFF.